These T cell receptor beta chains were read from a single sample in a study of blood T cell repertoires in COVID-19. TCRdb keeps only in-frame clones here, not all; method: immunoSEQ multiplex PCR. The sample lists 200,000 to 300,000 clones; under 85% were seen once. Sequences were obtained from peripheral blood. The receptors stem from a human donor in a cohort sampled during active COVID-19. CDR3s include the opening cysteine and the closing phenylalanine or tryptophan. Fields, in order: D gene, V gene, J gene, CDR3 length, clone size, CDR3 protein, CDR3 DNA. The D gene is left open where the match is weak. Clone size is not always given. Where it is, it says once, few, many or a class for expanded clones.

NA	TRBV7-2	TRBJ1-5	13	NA	CASSPRRDQPQHF	TGTGCCAGCAGCCCTCGGAGGGATCAGCCCCAGCATTTT
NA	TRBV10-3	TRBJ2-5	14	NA	CATKGRGGEETQYF	TGTGCCACTAAAGGAAGGGGGGGAGAAGAGACCCAGTACTTC
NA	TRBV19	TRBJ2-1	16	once	CASKHLDSSPSHEQFF	TGTGCCAGTAAACACTTAGACAGTTCCCCTTCCCATGAGCAGTTCTTC
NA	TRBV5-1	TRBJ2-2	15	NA	CASSLTGSGTGELFF	TGCGCCAGCAGCTTGACCGGGAGTGGGACCGGGGAGCTGTTTTTT
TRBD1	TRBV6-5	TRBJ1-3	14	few	CASSDRGLGNTIYF	TGTGCCAGCAGCGACAGGGGCCTCGGAAACACCATATATTTT
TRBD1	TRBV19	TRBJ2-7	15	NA	CASSVSGTGAYEQYF	TGTGCCAGTAGTGTCTCCGGGACAGGGGCCTACGAGCAGTACTTC
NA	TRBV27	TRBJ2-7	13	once	CASSPTGSDEQYF	TGTGCCAGCAGTCCAACAGGGAGCGACGAGCAGTACTTC
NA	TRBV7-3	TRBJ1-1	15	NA	CASSLAGVVNTEAFF	TGTGCCAGCAGCTTAGCAGGGGTGGTGAACACTGAAGCTTTCTTT
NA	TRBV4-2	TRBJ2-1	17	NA	CASSQEGQGVSYNEQFF	TGTGCCAGCAGCCAAGAGGGACAAGGCGTCTCCTACAATGAGCAGTTCTTC
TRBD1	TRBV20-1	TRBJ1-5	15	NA	CSASVQGVTRQPQHF	TGCAGTGCCAGTGTTCAGGGGGTAACAAGACAGCCCCAGCATTTT
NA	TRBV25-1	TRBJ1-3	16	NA	CASSSQSGGSGNTIYF	TGTGCCAGCAGTTCACAAAGCGGGGGCTCCGGAAACACCATATATTTT
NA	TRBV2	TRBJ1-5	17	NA	CASRRISGGYSNQPQHF	TGTGCCAGCAGGCGGATATCGGGGGGGTATAGCAATCAGCCCCAGCATTTT
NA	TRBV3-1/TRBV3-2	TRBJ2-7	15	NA	CASSQGGLAPPVQYF	TGTGCCAGCAGCCAAGGAGGGCTAGCCCCTCCAGTGCAGTACTTC
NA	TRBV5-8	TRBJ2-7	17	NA	CASSLHLTGQLFYEQYF	TGTGCCAGCAGCTTACACCTTACAGGACAGCTCTTCTACGAGCAGTACTTC
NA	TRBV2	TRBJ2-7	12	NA	CASSGQGSEQYF	TGTGCCAGCAGTGGGCAGGGGAGCGAGCAGTACTTC
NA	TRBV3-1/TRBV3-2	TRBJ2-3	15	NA	CASSRRRADRDTQYF	TGTGCCAGCAGCCGGCGACGGGCAGACAGAGATACGCAGTATTTT
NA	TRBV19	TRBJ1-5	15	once	CASSRASYSNQPQHF	TGTGCCAGTAGTAGGGCATCTTATAGCAATCAGCCCCAGCATTTT
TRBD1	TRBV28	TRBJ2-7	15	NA	CASSRPGTGSYEQYF	TGTGCCAGCAGTCGCCCCGGGACAGGGTCCTACGAGCAGTACTTC
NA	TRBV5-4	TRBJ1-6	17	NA	CASSPGEGTGFNSPLHF	TGTGCCAGCAGCCCGGGGGAGGGGACCGGTTTCAATTCACCCCTCCACTTT
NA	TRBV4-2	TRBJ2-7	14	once	CASSQDTGSYEQYF	TGTGCCAGCAGCCAAGACACGGGCTCCTACGAGCAGTACTTC